Listed here are 26 T cell receptor beta chains from one sample, sequenced in a study of response to subunit inactivated influenza vaccine. Via MiXCR, TCRdb re-called the RT-PCR reads, giving one row per CDR3 protein. Of around 850,000 distinct CDR3 sequences listed, approximately 18% were seen once; the top ten hold approximately 11%. Sequencing was performed on PBMCs from blood, taken 4 to 6 days after vaccination. All receptors derive from a man aged 45-65 years who received an inactivated influenza vaccine.

This clonotype has only a few counts. The chain recombines TRBV20-1 with TRBJ2-7, with 9 bases aligning to TRBD1. The CDR3 extends over 15 amino acids. Germline loops: CDR1 DFQATT, CDR2 SNEGSKA (reference sequence). The V and J ends lost 4 bases and 4 bases, in that order; junction bases with no gene match: 11. CDR3 amino acids: CSANSPDRGEYEQYF. The CDR3 DNA follows: TGCAGTGCTAATTCGCCTGACAGGGGGGAGTACGAGCAGTACTTC.

This clonotype was counted at least ten times. This chain links TRBV20-1 with TRBJ1-1, with TRBD1 matching 7 bases. This CDR3 is built from 14 residues. The germline gives CDR1 DFQATT, CDR2 SNEGSKA (reference sequence). J was trimmed by 10 bases and V by 3 bases; bases with no gene match: 14. The CDR3 sequence: CSASEQGTFFGAFF. DNA for the CDR3: TGCAGTGCTAGCGAACAGGGGACTTTTTTCGGAGCTTTCTTT.

The chain joins TRBV5-1 to TRBJ1-6, with 9 bases matching TRBD1. Germline V gene lookup returns CDR1 SGHRS and CDR2 YFSETQ. The CDR3 runs 15 residues. J was trimmed by 8 bases and V by 5 bases; bases with no gene match: 8. This chain's CDR3 is CASRVWGQGDSPLHF. In DNA, the CDR3 is TGCGCCAGCAGGGTGTGGGGACAGGGAGATTCACCCCTCCACTTT.

This clonotype was detected many times. CDR3 nucleotide sequence: TGTGCCAGCAGCTTAAGTATGAGCGGTAACACCGGGGAGCTGTTTTTT. Protein: CASSLSMSGNTGELFF. V and J are TRBV7-2 and TRBJ2-2; possible D gene TRBD2, 5 bases. V lost 2 bases and J lost 2, with 12 bases in between. The CDR3 sequence is 16 residues long. Germline V gives CDR1 SGHTA, CDR2 FQGNSA.

This clonotype has a count of ten or more. The chain recombines TRBV10-3 with TRBJ2-5; D is unclear. CDR1 ENHRY and CDR2 SYGVKD come from the germline V gene. V was cut by 3 bases and J by 0 bases, with 5 bases left in between. This CDR3 contains 13 residues. CDR3 in DNA: TGTGCCATCAGTGACAGGAACCAAGAGACCCAGTACTTC. Its translation: CAISDRNQETQYF.

V is TRBV5-1 and J is TRBJ2-7; D is undetermined. Trimming left V 1 base short and J 6 bases short, with 11 bases between. CDR1 SGHRS and CDR2 YFSETQ come from the germline V gene. The CDR3 contains 13 residues. The CDR3 DNA sequence: TGCGCCAGCAGCTTGAAGGTTGCGTCCGAGCAGTACTTC. It encodes CASSLKVASEQYF.

This clonotype was counted only a few times. V is TRBV30 and J is TRBJ1-1; D may be TRBD1 (6 bases). V was trimmed by 6 bases and J by 7 bases, leaving 15 bases between them. Germline assignment: CDR1 GTSNPN and CDR2 SVGIG (reference sequence). The CDR3 length is 12 residues. In DNA form, the CDR3 reads TGTGCCTGCGAGGGGAGGGGGGTTGAAGCTTTCTTT. The encoded protein is CACEGRGVEAFF.

This chain connects TRBV7-8 to TRBJ1-6; D remains unclear. The CDR3 spans 16 residues. V dropped 1 base and J dropped 3 bases, with 10 bases sitting between them. Per germline, CDR1 SGHVS and CDR2 FQNEAQ. The CDR3 nucleotides read TGTGCCAGCAGCTTAGGGAGGACTCTCTATAATTCACCCCTCCACTTT. As protein: CASSLGRTLYNSPLHF.

This rearrangement joins TRBV20-1 to TRBJ2-7; D tentatively fits TRBD1 or TRBD2 (7 bases each). V lost 1 base, J lost 3 bases, and 13 bases lay in between. Germline-derived CDR1 and CDR2 are DFQATT and SNEGSKA (reference sequence). The CDR3 spans 14 residues. The chain's CDR3 is CSARVQGGLYEQYF. CDR3 nucleotide sequence: TGCAGTGCTAGAGTCCAGGGGGGGCTCTACGAGCAGTACTTC.

The chain links TRBV18 to TRBJ2-1; 9 bases align to TRBD2. The CDR3 covers 15 residues. J gave up 7 bases and V 3 bases, and 7 bases lay outside the gene matches. The germline CDR1 and CDR2 sequences are KGHSH and LQKENI. The CDR3 is CASSPRTSALNEQFF. The CDR3 DNA reads as TGTGCCAGCTCACCCCGGACTAGCGCCCTGAATGAGCAGTTCTTC.

This chain uses TRBV5-1 with TRBJ2-7, with D perhaps matching TRBD1 (6 bases). The CDR3 sequence is 14 residues long. The ends were cut back, 3 bases at V and 5 bases at J, with 15 bases in the middle. Germline CDR1 is SGHRS and CDR2 is YFSETQ. As DNA, the CDR3 is TGCGCCAGCAGCTCAGCGCTCGCAGGGGACGAGCAGTACTTC. This gives the protein CASSSALAGDEQYF.

The V gene is TRBV12-3 or TRBV12-4, the J gene TRBJ2-1, with TRBD2 matching 12 bases. J was trimmed by 9 bases and V by 4 bases; bases with no gene match: 10. This CDR3 is 16 amino acids long. CDR3 DNA sequence: TGTGCCAGCAGTTCTAGACTAGCGGGAGTGACCGGTGAGCAGTTCTTC. It specifies CASSSRLAGVTGEQFF.

V usage is TRBV12-3 or TRBV12-4 and J usage is TRBJ1-5, with D possibly matching TRBD1 (5 bases). The CDR3 consists of 16 residues. The V end was cut by 6 bases, the J end by 6 bases, with 21 bases between. DNA of the CDR3: TGTGCCAGCAGCTCCCTTGGGACGGTAGGTTCTCAGCCCCAGCATTTT. Its translation is CASSSLGTVGSQPQHF.

The genes are TRBV5-6 and TRBJ2-1; 12 positions match TRBD2. V shed 6 bases, J shed 8 bases, and the junction held 12 bases outside the gene matches. The germline V gene has CDR1 SGHDT and CDR2 YYEEEE. The CDR3 runs to 16 residues. The CDR3 DNA sequence: TGTGCCAGCACCTCGCGCCGACTAGCGGGAGTGGATGAGCAGTTCTTC. This gives the protein CASTSRRLAGVDEQFF.

This clonotype was counted ten times or more. The chain carries TRBV6-5 and TRBJ2-3, with D uncertain. The CDR3 contains 17 residues. Germline V gene data show CDR1 as MNHEY and CDR2 as SVGAGI. V was trimmed by 2 bases and J by 0 bases, leaving 15 bases between them. The CDR3 protein is CASSYGQTVPSTDTQYF. In DNA form, the CDR3 reads TGTGCCAGCAGTTACGGTCAGACGGTTCCTAGCACAGATACGCAGTATTTT.

This clonotype was detected ten times or more. The V gene is TRBV10-3, the J gene TRBJ2-1; 10 bases agree with TRBD1. CDR1 and CDR2 from the germline V gene are ENHRY and SYGVKD. J lost 6 bases, V lost 6 bases, and 5 bases had no gene match. CDR3 length: 14 amino acids. CDR3 region: CAIRDGTGANEQFF. In DNA, the CDR3 is TGTGCCATCAGGGACGGGACAGGGGCCAATGAGCAGTTCTTC.

The chain couples TRBV7-2 to TRBJ1-1, with D uncertain. There are 11 residues in the CDR3. CDR1 is SGHTA, CDR2 FQGNSA, per germline. V was clipped by 5 bases and J by 8 bases, with 9 bases between them. The CDR3 sequence: CASSPTMEAFF. The CDR3 nucleotides are TGTGCCAGCAGCCCGACAATGGAAGCTTTCTTT.

The rearrangement links TRBV5-6 to TRBJ2-2, with 9 positions matching TRBD1. The trim removed 3 bases at V and 3 bases at J, leaving 9 bases unmatched. The CDR3 is made up of 17 amino acids. Germline CDR1 reads SGHDT; CDR2 reads YYEEEE. The CDR3: CASSWAGTGMDTGELFF. CDR3 DNA sequence: TGTGCCAGCAGCTGGGCCGGGACAGGGATGGACACCGGGGAGCTGTTTTTT.

This rearrangement joins TRBV20-1 to TRBJ2-5; the match to TRBD1 covers 9 bases. CDR1 is DFQATT and CDR2 is SNEGSKA in the germline V gene (reference sequence). J lost 3 bases, V lost 3 bases, and 8 bases had no gene match. The CDR3 consists of 15 residues. CDR3 in amino acids: CSASLGTGREETQYF. DNA for the CDR3: TGCAGTGCTAGTTTAGGGACAGGGCGCGAAGAGACCCAGTACTTC.

This clonotype has at least ten counts. This sequence joins TRBV14 and TRBJ2-5; D unclear. Trimming removed 4 bases at V and 5 bases at J, with 17 bases between. CDR1 is SGHDN, CDR2 FVKESK, per germline. The CDR3 is 15 residues long. In DNA, the CDR3 is TGTGCCAGCAGCCCCCGACATAGCTTCGGGGAGACCCAGTACTTC. It codes for CASSPRHSFGETQYF.

This clonotype was seen a few times. V usage is TRBV7-9 and J usage is TRBJ2-7; no clear D. V was trimmed by 5 bases and J by 3 bases, leaving 5 bases between them. CDR1 is SEHNR, CDR2 FQNEAQ, per germline (reference sequence). The CDR3 consists of 11 residues. This chain's CDR3 is CASSPVYEQYF. The CDR3 nucleotides read TGTGCCAGCAGCCCGGTCTACGAGCAGTACTTC.

This sequence joins TRBV12-3 or TRBV12-4 and TRBJ1-3; weak D call: TRBD1 (6 bases). This CDR3 spans 15 amino acids. Trimming left V 3 bases short and J 0 bases short, with 9 bases between. The CDR3 DNA reads TGTGCCAGCAGTTTTGGGGGCCTCTCTGGAAACACCATATATTTT. Amino acids: CASSFGGLSGNTIYF.

V is TRBV27 and J is TRBJ1-6; 8 nucleotides agree with TRBD1. The germline CDR1 and CDR2 sequences are MNHEY and SMNVEV (reference sequence). V lost 5 bases to trimming and J lost 9 bases; unmatched junction nucleotides: 6. This CDR3 region has 14 residues. The CDR3 bases are TGTGCCAGCAGTCCAGGGACAGGTCGTTCACCCCTCCACTTT. Its translation is CASSPGTGRSPLHF.

This clonotype was counted ten times or more. J is TRBJ1-1 and V is TRBV12-3 or TRBV12-4; a weak D match, TRBD1 (5 bases). V was pared by 6 bases and J by 3 bases, with 14 bases between. The CDR3 length is 14 residues. CDR3 sequence: CASRGTEKDTEAFF. The CDR3 nucleotides read TGTGCCAGCAGGGGGACCGAAAAAGACACTGAAGCTTTCTTT.

This clonotype has just a few counts. J is TRBJ1-1 and V is TRBV7-9; D is undetermined. The germline gives CDR1 SEHNR, CDR2 FQNEAQ (reference sequence). V lost 4 bases and J lost 7, with 7 bases in between. This CDR3 spans 11 amino acids. CDR3 loop: CASSSLNEAFF. In DNA form, the CDR3 reads TGTGCCAGCAGCTCTCTTAATGAAGCTTTCTTT.

This sequence joins TRBV4-1 and TRBJ2-2, with TRBD1 as a possible D gene (5 bases). Germline assignment: CDR1 MGHRA and CDR2 YSYEKL. V was clipped by 0 bases and J by 3 bases, with 20 bases between them. The CDR3 runs to 19 residues. The CDR3, as DNA: TGCGCCAGCAGCCAAGATTCTTTAGGAAGGACACACGACACCGGGGAGCTGTTTTTT. It specifies CASSQDSLGRTHDTGELFF.